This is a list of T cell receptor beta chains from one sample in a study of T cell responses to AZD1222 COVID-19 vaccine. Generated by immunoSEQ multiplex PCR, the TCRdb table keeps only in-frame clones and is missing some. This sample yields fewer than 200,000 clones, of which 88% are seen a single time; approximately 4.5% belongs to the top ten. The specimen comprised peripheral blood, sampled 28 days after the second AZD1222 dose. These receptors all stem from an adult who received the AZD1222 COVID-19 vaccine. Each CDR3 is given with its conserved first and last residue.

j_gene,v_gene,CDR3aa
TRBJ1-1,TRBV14,CASSQDASTEAFF
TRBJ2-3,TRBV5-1,CASHSGGAGTDTQYF
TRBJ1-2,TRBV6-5,CASRKTGGTGYTF
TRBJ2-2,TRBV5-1,CASGRQQNTGELFF
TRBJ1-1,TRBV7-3,CASSLGTNTEAFF
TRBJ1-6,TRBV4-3,CASSQEDRGLSSPLHF
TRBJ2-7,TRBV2,CASGLEGGYEQYF
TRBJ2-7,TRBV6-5,CASSYSSWGLVYEQYF
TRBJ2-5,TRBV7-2,CASSLAWGETQYF
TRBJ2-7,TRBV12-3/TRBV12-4,CASSFVAGREQYF
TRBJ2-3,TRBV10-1,CASSGYDTQYF
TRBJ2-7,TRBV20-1,CSASQQGVRYEQYF
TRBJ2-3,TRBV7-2,CASSRDYLSTDTQYF
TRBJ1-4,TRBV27,CASSFTGVGEKLFF
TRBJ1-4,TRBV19,CASRTTGFNEKLFF
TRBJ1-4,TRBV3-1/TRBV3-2,CASSQGPEGEKLFF
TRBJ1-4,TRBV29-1,CSGSTNRKGEKLFF
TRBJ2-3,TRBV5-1,CASSLDRGTDTQYF
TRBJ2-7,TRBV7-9,CASSLADYEQYF
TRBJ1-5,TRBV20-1,CSASPDGNQPQHF
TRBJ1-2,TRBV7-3,CASSPLGGPPNYGYTF
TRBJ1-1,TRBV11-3,CASSLDPTGRTEAFF
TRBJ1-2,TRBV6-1,CASREEFYTF
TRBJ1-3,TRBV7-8,CASSPVGSSGNTIYF
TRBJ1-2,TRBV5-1,CASRRLEANYGYTF
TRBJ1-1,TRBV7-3,CASSRTGAVGTEAFF
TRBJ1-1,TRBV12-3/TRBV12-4,CASSLGGRTEAFF
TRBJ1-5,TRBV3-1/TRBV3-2,CASSGGFRVGHQPQHF
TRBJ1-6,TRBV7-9,CASSGTGEGTYNSPLHF
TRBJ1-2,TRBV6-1,CASSEPGSYGYTF
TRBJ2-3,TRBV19,CASSWRGSTDTQYF
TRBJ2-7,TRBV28,CASSLGALGQNYEQYF
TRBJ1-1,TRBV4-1,CASSQETGTAFF
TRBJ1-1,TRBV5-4,CASSLAQGAIGSTEAFF
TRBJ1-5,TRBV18,CASSPGESNQPQHF
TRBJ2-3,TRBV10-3,CAISVAMFNTDTQYF
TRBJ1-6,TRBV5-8,CASSSQGGTALHF
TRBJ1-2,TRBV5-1,CASSPRPNGDYTF
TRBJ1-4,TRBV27,CASSLQGAIGEKLFF
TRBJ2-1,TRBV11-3,CASSRGGNNEQFF
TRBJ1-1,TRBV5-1,CASSLGDLGSEAFF
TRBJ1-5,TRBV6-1,CASSEEGLGGQPQHF
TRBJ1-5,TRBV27,CASSPLAGTGRSNQPQHF
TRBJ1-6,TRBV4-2,CASSQGSRDNSPLHF
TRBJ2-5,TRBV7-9,CASSPGTSGTETQYF
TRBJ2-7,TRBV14,CASSPYAQTQYF
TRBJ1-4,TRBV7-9,CASSLEGRGTNEKLFF
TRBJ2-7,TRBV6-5,CASSLLAGPDYEQYF
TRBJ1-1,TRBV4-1,CASSLRTGGMDEAFF
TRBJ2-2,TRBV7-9,CASSSRTGHNTGELFF
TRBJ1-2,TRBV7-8,CASSLVTDHRGYGYTF
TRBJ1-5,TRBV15,CATSAQGNQPQHF
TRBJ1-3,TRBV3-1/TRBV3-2,CASSLRRGSGNTIYF
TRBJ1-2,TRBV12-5,CASGSATGGYTF
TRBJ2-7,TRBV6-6,CASSYDAYEQYF
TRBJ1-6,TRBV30,CAWETGFNSPLHF
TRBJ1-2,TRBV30,CAYPSGAGYGYTF
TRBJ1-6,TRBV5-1,CASRRDRDNSPLHF